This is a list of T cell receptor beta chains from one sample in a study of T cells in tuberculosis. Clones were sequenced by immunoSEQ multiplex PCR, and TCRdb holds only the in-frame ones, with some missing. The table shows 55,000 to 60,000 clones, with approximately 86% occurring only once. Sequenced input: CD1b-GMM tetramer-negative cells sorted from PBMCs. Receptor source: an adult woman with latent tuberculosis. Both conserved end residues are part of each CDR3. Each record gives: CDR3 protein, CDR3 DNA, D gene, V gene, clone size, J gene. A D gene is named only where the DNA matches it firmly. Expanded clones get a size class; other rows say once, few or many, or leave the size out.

CASSQRLAEYTGELFF TGTGCCAGCAGCCAACGACTAGCGGAGTACACCGGGGAGCTGTTTTTT TRBD2 TRBV14 NA TRBJ2-2
CASSDAVDSNQPQHF TGTGCCAGCAGTGATGCGGTCGATAGCAATCAGCCCCAGCATTTT NA TRBV25-1 NA TRBJ1-5
CASSQEGLAGVETQYF TGTGCCAGCAGCCAGGAGGGACTAGCGGGGGTAGAGACCCAGTACTTC TRBD2 TRBV4-2 NA TRBJ2-5
CASSLSQGGGWNTEAFF TGTGCCAGCAGCTTAAGTCAGGGAGGGGGGTGGAACACTGAAGCTTTCTTT NA TRBV7-2 NA TRBJ1-1
CASRSTDTQYF TGTGCCAGCAGATCGACAGATACGCAGTATTTT NA TRBV7-9 NA TRBJ2-3
CASSLAGVVQGGGYTF TGTGCCAGCAGCTTAGCCGGGGTGGTGCAGGGGGGAGGCTACACCTTC TRBD1 TRBV7-2 NA TRBJ1-2
CASRDRIMNTEAFF TGCGCCAGTCGCGACAGAATCATGAACACTGAAGCTTTCTTT NA TRBV5-1 NA TRBJ1-1
CASSETGQGGTEAFF TGTGCCAGCAGTGAAACGGGTCAGGGTGGCACTGAAGCTTTCTTT NA TRBV6-1 NA TRBJ1-1
CASSGLAGGTYEQYF TGTGCCAGCAGTGGACTAGCGGGAGGAACCTACGAGCAGTACTTC TRBD2 TRBV6-1 NA TRBJ2-7
CASSQGALGQPLDTQYF TGTGCCAGCAGCCAAGGAGCCCTTGGTCAGCCCCTGGATACGCAGTATTTT NA TRBV7-3 NA TRBJ2-3
CARTGNYGYTF TGTGCCAGGACAGGGAACTATGGCTACACCTTC TRBD1 TRBV2 NA TRBJ1-2
CASSQVPRGGYDYTF TGCGCCAGCAGCCAAGTCCCCAGGGGTGGATATGACTACACCTTC NA TRBV4-3 NA TRBJ1-2
CASSLGQGDYNEQFF TGTGCCAGCAGCTTAGGACAGGGGGATTACAATGAGCAGTTCTTC TRBD1 TRBV7-6 NA TRBJ2-1
CASSLVLAGGGGDTQYF TGTGCCAGCAGCTTAGTACTAGCGGGGGGGGGCGGAGATACGCAGTATTTT TRBD2 TRBV7-6 NA TRBJ2-3
CASSGNRVPAFF TGTGCCAGCAGCGGGAACAGGGTTCCAGCTTTCTTT NA TRBV2 NA TRBJ1-1
CSVEDNPPQGGYTF TGCAGCGTTGAAGACAACCCCCCACAGGGTGGCTACACCTTC NA TRBV29-1 NA TRBJ1-2
CASGRRGRVVASPFNEQFF TGTGCCAGCGGAAGAAGGGGCCGGGTTGTTGCGTCCCCTTTCAATGAGCAGTTCTTC NA TRBV4-2 NA TRBJ2-1
CASSQVQGFGYNEQFF TGTGCCAGCAGCCAAGTACAGGGTTTCGGCTACAATGAGCAGTTCTTC NA TRBV4-2 NA TRBJ2-1
CASSLGTGPFEQYF TGTGCCAGCAGCTTAGGGACAGGGCCATTCGAGCAGTACTTC TRBD1 TRBV5-4 NA TRBJ2-7
CSVESGGRETQYF TGCAGCGTTGAGAGCGGGGGTAGGGAGACCCAGTACTTC TRBD2 TRBV29-1 NA TRBJ2-5
CASSLSDTEAFF TGTGCCAGCAGCTTATCCGACACTGAAGCTTTCTTT NA TRBV7-9 NA TRBJ1-1
CASSQERVREKLFF TGCGCCAGCAGCCAAGAGAGGGTGAGGGAAAAACTGTTTTTT NA TRBV4-3 NA TRBJ1-4
CASSGQSTDTQYF TGTGCCAGCAGTGGACAGAGCACAGATACGCAGTATTTT NA TRBV7-9 once TRBJ2-3
CASSVGGGSWLTDTQYF TGTGCCAGCAGCGTAGGAGGAGGGTCTTGGCTCACAGATACGCAGTATTTT NA TRBV9 NA TRBJ2-3
CASSRYTGLADNEQFF TGTGCTAGCAGCCGGTATACGGGACTAGCGGACAATGAGCAGTTCTTC TRBD2 TRBV7-7 NA TRBJ2-1
CASSPGLNEKLFF TGTGCTAGCAGCCCCGGGTTGAATGAAAAACTGTTTTTT NA TRBV7-7 NA TRBJ1-4
CASSRRGGATGNTIYF TGTGCCAGCAGCCGCCGTGGAGGGGCGACTGGAAACACCATATATTTT NA TRBV7-2 NA TRBJ1-3
CASSAGGTGYGYTF TGTGCCAGCAGTGCCGGAGGGACGGGCTATGGCTACACCTTC NA TRBV9 NA TRBJ1-2
CASSYSTRGGTEAFF TGTGCCAGCAGTTACTCGACTCGGGGGGGCACTGAAGCTTTCTTT NA TRBV6-5 NA TRBJ1-1
CASSPLEGGDEQYF TGTGCCAGCAGCCCGCTGGAGGGAGGGGACGAGCAGTACTTC TRBD2 TRBV7-2 NA TRBJ2-7
CASSPVAGGYEQYF TGTGCCAGCTCACCAGTAGCGGGGGGATACGAGCAGTACTTC TRBD2 TRBV18 NA TRBJ2-7
CARRPGQGYEQYF TGTGCCCGGCGTCCGGGACAGGGGTACGAGCAGTACTTC TRBD1 TRBV30 NA TRBJ2-7
CASSPLLPRLYTEAFF TGTGCCAGCTCACCACTACTTCCTCGGTTGTACACTGAAGCTTTCTTT NA TRBV18 NA TRBJ1-1
CASSARGESYGYTF TGTGCCAGCAGCGCCCGGGGAGAGAGCTATGGCTACACCTTC NA TRBV9 NA TRBJ1-2
CASSPGRSDTQYF TGTGCCAGCAGCCCCGGGAGATCGGATACGCAGTATTTT NA TRBV7-9 NA TRBJ2-3
CAWNSGVQETQYF TGTGCCTGGAACTCGGGGGTCCAAGAGACCCAGTACTTC NA TRBV30 NA TRBJ2-5
CASSSDRGETQYF TGCGCCAGCAGCTCGGACAGGGGGGAGACCCAGTACTTC TRBD1 TRBV5-1 once TRBJ2-5
CASSGVSGGPDTQYF TGTGCCAGCAGTGGGGTTAGCGGGGGGCCAGATACGCAGTATTTT TRBD2 TRBV6-1 NA TRBJ2-3
CASSLFGGTERPEAFF TGTGCCAGCAGCTTATTCGGCGGGACAGAGAGACCTGAAGCTTTCTTT TRBD1 TRBV7-8 NA TRBJ1-1
CASSQAIAGRAYEQYF TGCGCCAGCAGCCAAGCAATAGCGGGACGGGCCTACGAGCAGTACTTC TRBD2 TRBV4-1 NA TRBJ2-7
CASSIRGSYYEQYF TGTGCCAGTAGTATCCGGGGTTCCTACTACGAGCAGTACTTC NA TRBV19 NA TRBJ2-7
CASNGQSSYNEQFF TGTGCCAGCAACGGACAGTCCTCCTACAATGAGCAGTTCTTC NA TRBV2 NA TRBJ2-1
CASSHPLGLAGDMNEQFF TGTGCCAGCAGCCATCCCCTAGGACTAGCGGGAGATATGAATGAGCAGTTCTTC TRBD2 TRBV4-2 NA TRBJ2-1